Presented here are 28 T cell receptor beta chains from one specimen sequenced in a study of blood T cell repertoires in COVID-19. Profiled with immunoSEQ multiplex PCR; TCRdb holds only in-frame clones, not every one. Of a few hundred thousand clones listed, 82% are singletons. Sequencing used peripheral blood. The receptors come from a woman aged 18 to 35 with acute or convalescent COVID-19.

The V call is TRBV5-1, the J call TRBJ2-3, with D possibly TRBD1 on 6 matching bases. CDR1 and CDR2 from the germline V gene are SGHRS and YFSETQ. Trimming pared 4 bases from V and 2 bases from J, leaving 20 bases between. The CDR3 has 17 residues. In DNA form, the CDR3 reads TGCGCCAGCAGCCCCACAGGGTTTATCCATTCCACAGATACGCAGTATTTT. Its protein is CASSPTGFIHSTDTQYF.

The gene calls are TRBV27 and TRBJ1-1; perhaps TRBD1 as D (5 bases). Germline CDR1 reads MNHEY; CDR2 reads SMNVEV (reference sequence). Trimming shortened V by 3 bases and J by 4 bases, and 12 bases separated the two germline ends. The CDR3 is 14 residues long. CDR3 protein: CASSLAGLGTEAFF. Written as DNA, the CDR3 is TGTGCCAGCAGTTTGGCAGGGTTGGGCACTGAAGCTTTCTTT.

The chain has TRBV4-1 and TRBJ1-1; 8 nucleotides align to TRBD1. This CDR3 contains 15 residues. CDR1 is MGHRA and CDR2 is YSYEKL in the germline V gene. Germline trimming cut 0 bases from V and 1 base from J; bases unmatched to any gene: 1. The chain's CDR3 is CASSQEDRANTEAFF. The CDR3 DNA sequence: TGCGCCAGCAGCCAAGAGGACAGGGCGAACACTGAAGCTTTCTTT.

The chain employs TRBV6-1 and TRBJ1-1, with a tentative D call TRBD1 (5 bases). The CDR3 covers 13 residues. V was clipped by 5 bases and J by 0 bases, with 7 bases between them. From germline, CDR1 is MNHNS and CDR2 SASEGT. CDR3 region: CASSRGVNTEAFF. In DNA form, the CDR3 reads TGTGCCAGCAGTCGGGGGGTGAACACTGAAGCTTTCTTT.

J is TRBJ2-5 and V is TRBV6-2 or TRBV6-3, with D tentatively TRBD1 (6 bases). The CDR3 totals 14 residues. Germline CDR1 and CDR2: MNHEY and SVGEGT. Between the trimmed V and J ends, which lost 6 bases and 0 bases, there was a span of 11 bases. CDR3 coding DNA: TGTGCCAGCAGCCTCCGACAGGACCAAGAGACCCAGTACTTC. Translation gives CASSLRQDQETQYF.

V usage is TRBV6-5 and J usage is TRBJ2-4, with D tentatively TRBD1 (6 bases). Trimming pared 5 bases from V and 6 bases from J, leaving 17 bases between. CDR1 and CDR2 from the germline V gene are MNHEY and SVGAGI. The CDR3 loop spans 15 amino acids. In nucleotides, the CDR3 is TGTGCCAGCAGTCGGACGGCCATGGGGGCAAACATTCAGTACTTC. Protein product: CASSRTAMGANIQYF.

The rearrangement uses TRBV5-1 and TRBJ2-3; TRBD2 matches 7 bases. The CDR3 is 15 residues long. The J segment lost 7 bases and the V segment lost 4 bases, leaving 12 bases of the junction unmatched. Germline V lookup: CDR1 SGHRS, CDR2 YFSETQ. This chain's CDR3 is CASSQELAPQNTQYF. The CDR3 DNA reads as TGCGCCAGCAGCCAAGAACTAGCGCCCCAAAATACGCAGTATTTT.

Notes on this clone: An end of the junction does not agree with germline; a read error may underlie this. The chain links TRBV6-5 to TRBJ2-1; D is possibly TRBD2 (5 bases). The germline V gene encodes CDR1 MNHEY and CDR2 SVGAGI. The CDR3 extends over 11 amino acids. The CDR3 loop is CASSYGSQRVF. The CDR3 nucleotides read TGTGCCAGCAGTTACGGCTCCCAGAGGGTCTTC.

This chain links TRBV4-1 with TRBJ2-1, with 13 bases fitting TRBD2. The CDR3 consists of 18 residues. The J segment lost 9 bases and the V segment lost 0 bases, leaving 11 bases of the junction unmatched. Germline V gene data show CDR1 as MGHRA and CDR2 as YSYEKL. CDR3 residues: CASSQELAGGFRVSEQFF. The CDR3 DNA sequence: TGCGCCAGCAGCCAAGAACTAGCGGGAGGGTTTCGTGTAAGTGAGCAGTTCTTC.

The chain carries TRBV7-2 and TRBJ2-1; 7 nucleotides line up with TRBD1. The CDR3 covers 14 residues. The junction had 3 bases not matched to a gene; V was cut back by 4 bases and J by 3 bases. Germline V CDR1 and CDR2: SGHTA, FQGNSA. As DNA, the CDR3 is TGTGCCAGCAGCTCGGGACAGCTCTACAATGAGCAGTTCTTC. Amino acid sequence: CASSSGQLYNEQFF.

This chain joins TRBV29-1 and TRBJ2-1; the match to TRBD2 covers 11 bases. The CDR3 length is 12 residues. The ends lost 3 bases at V and 13 bases at J; junction bases unmatched: 5. From germline, CDR1 is SQVTM and CDR2 ANQGSEA. The CDR3: CSVEMTSGKQFF. In DNA, the CDR3 is TGCAGCGTTGAGATGACTAGCGGGAAACAGTTCTTC.

The chain couples TRBV4-3 to TRBJ2-1, with TRBD1 matching 9 bases. Germline CDR1 reads LGHNA; CDR2 reads YSLEER. The CDR3 runs 15 residues. With V trimmed by 0 bases and J by 7 bases, 4 bases remained unmatched. The DNA of the CDR3 is TGCGCCAGCAGCCAAGAACGACAGGGGGGAAATGAGCAGTTCTTC. Translated, it gives CASSQERQGGNEQFF.

This rearrangement joins TRBV2 to TRBJ1-5, with D uncertain. CDR3 length: 15 residues. Germline assignment: CDR1 SNHLY and CDR2 FYNNEI. V shed 2 bases and J shed 1 base, with 9 bases lying between them. In nucleotides, the CDR3 is TGTGCCAGCAGTGAAACTATATGGAGCAATCAGCCCCAGCATTTT. Translation gives CASSETIWSNQPQHF.

The chain joins TRBV29-1 to TRBJ2-3; D might be TRBD1 (6 bases). Trimming removed 4 bases at V and 3 bases at J, with 17 bases between. Germline lookup yields CDR1 SQVTM and CDR2 ANQGSEA. The CDR3 runs 15 residues. The CDR3 sequence is CSVAIGQGKTDTQYF. CDR3 bases: TGCAGCGTTGCTATAGGGCAGGGGAAGACAGATACGCAGTATTTT.

The chain is built from TRBV6-4 and TRBJ2-2; D unresolved. The germline gives CDR1 MRHNA, CDR2 SNTAGT. CDR3 size: 14 residues. The V and J ends lost 4 bases and 1 base respectively, with 7 bases between them. CDR3 nucleotides: TGTGCCAGCAGTGCTGAACAGAACACCGGGGAGCTGTTTTTT. Its translation: CASSAEQNTGELFF.

This CDR3 is CASSLRVSLARGTGELFF. CDR3 DNA sequence: TGTGCCAGCAGCTTACGAGTATCACTAGCCCGTGGGACCGGGGAGCTGTTTTTT. The chain uses TRBV7-3 and TRBJ2-2, with D possibly matching TRBD2 (6 bases). The CDR3 sequence is 18 residues long. Germline V gene sequence: CDR1 SGHTA, CDR2 FQGTGA. V was clipped by 2 bases and J by 5 bases, with 21 bases between them.

The rearrangement uses TRBV4-1 and TRBJ2-1; 8 positions agree with TRBD1. CDR3 length equals 15 residues. Germline CDR1 is MGHRA and CDR2 is YSYEKL. J lost 12 bases, V lost 5 bases, and 15 bases had no gene match. CDR3 DNA: TGCGCCAGCAGCTCCGGGACAGGAAATCTACAAGGGCAGTTCTTC. Translating gives CASSSGTGNLQGQFF.

This chain connects TRBV10-2 to TRBJ1-3, with D tentatively TRBD1 (5 bases). The CDR3 spans 16 residues. The germline V and J ends were trimmed by 1 base and 1 base, with 11 bases remaining between them. The V gene's germline CDR1 is WSHSY and CDR2 SAAADI. The CDR3 coding sequence is TGCGCCAGCAGTGAGTTACGGCAGGGATCTGGAAACACCATATATTTT. Translated, it gives CASSELRQGSGNTIYF.

This chain joins TRBV7-3 and TRBJ2-5; 13 bases are shared with TRBD2. V lost 3 bases and J lost 5; bases outside the gene matches: 3. Germline V lookup: CDR1 SGHTA, CDR2 FQGTGA. The CDR3 consists of 15 residues. The CDR3 loop reads CASSLGTSGKETQYF. Here the CDR3 DNA reads TGTGCCAGCAGCTTGGGGACTAGCGGGAAGGAGACCCAGTACTTC.

CDR3 sequence: CASSPGQGIRKEQYF. CDR3 in DNA: TGTGCCAGCAGTCCTGGACAGGGGATCAGAAAGGAGCAGTACTTC. This chain uses TRBV6-5 with TRBJ2-7, with TRBD1 identical over 9 bases. Germline values: CDR1 MNHEY, CDR2 SVGAGI. With V trimmed by 5 bases and J by 7 bases, 12 bases remained unmatched. The CDR3 length is 15 residues.

This clone was recorded a few times. V is TRBV9 and J is TRBJ1-2; D may be TRBD1 (5 bases). Looked up from germline, CDR1 is SGDLS and CDR2 is YYNGEE. The CDR3 sequence is 16 residues long. The germline V and J ends were trimmed by 4 bases and 4 bases, with 20 bases remaining between them. CDR3: CASSSTGGTFGYGYTF. In nucleotides, the CDR3 is TGTGCCAGCAGCTCCACCGGGGGAACGTTCGGCTATGGCTACACCTTC.

The V call is TRBV11-2, the J call TRBJ1-4, with D possibly TRBD1 on 6 matching bases. Germline V gene lookup returns CDR1 SGHAT and CDR2 FQNNGV. The CDR3 runs 14 residues. V shed 5 bases and J shed 4 bases, with 11 bases lying between them. The CDR3 DNA reads TGTGCCAGCAGCCCAGGGGTTTTTAATGAAAAACTGTTTTTT. Translating it yields CASSPGVFNEKLFF.

This sequence joins TRBV30 and TRBJ2-5; 12 bases fit TRBD2. J gave up 3 bases and V 2 bases, and 19 bases lay outside the gene matches. CDR3 length: 20 amino acids. CDR1 and CDR2 from the germline V gene are GTSNPN and SVGIG (reference sequence). The CDR3 loop is CAWSPWTSGIFSVVEETQYF. The CDR3 region has the DNA TGTGCCTGGAGTCCCTGGACTAGCGGGATTTTTAGTGTCGTTGAAGAGACCCAGTACTTC. Together with reference TRBV30 and TRBJ2-5, the CDR3 gives the full variable domain: SQTIHQWPATLVQPVGSPLSLECTVEGTSNPNLYWYRQAAGRGLQLLFYSVGIGQISSEVPQNLSASRPQDRQFILSSKKLLLSDSGFYLCAWSPWTSGIFSVVEETQYFGPGTRLLVL.

The genes are TRBV4-3 and TRBJ2-7, with 7 bases identical to TRBD1. The CDR3 is 16 amino acids. The germline gives CDR1 LGHNA, CDR2 YSLEER. Losses at the gene ends were 1 base for V and 3 bases for J; bases not matched to a gene: 9. The CDR3 nucleotides read TGCGCCAGCAGCCAAGGTCCCCCTGGGACAGTCTACGAGCAGTACTTC. Translated, it gives CASSQGPPGTVYEQYF.

The chain combines TRBV27 with TRBJ2-1; 10 nucleotides align to TRBD2. V was pared by 4 bases and J by 7 bases, with 7 bases of the junction left unmatched. This CDR3 comprises 15 residues. Germline-derived CDR1 and CDR2 are MNHEY and SMNVEV (reference sequence). The DNA for the CDR3 is TGTGCCAGCAGTTCGACTAGCGGGCTGGGGAATGAGCAGTTCTTC. Its translation: CASSSTSGLGNEQFF.

The V gene is TRBV30, the J gene TRBJ2-7; TRBD1 aligns across 10 bases. The CDR3 totals 14 residues. After removal of 3 bases from V and 7 bases from J, the junction contained 9 bases not matched to a gene. CDR1 and CDR2 (germline): GTSNPN, SVGIG (reference sequence). CDR3 protein: CAWRRGQGSWEQYF. The CDR3 region has the DNA TGTGCCTGGAGGCGGGGACAGGGGTCGTGGGAGCAGTACTTC.

V usage is TRBV10-3 and J usage is TRBJ2-1, with 14 bases matching TRBD2. CDR3 length: 15 amino acids. Losses at the gene ends were 6 bases for V and 8 bases for J; bases not matched to a gene: 6. CDR1 ENHRY and CDR2 SYGVKD come from the germline V gene. In nucleotides, the CDR3 is TGTGCCATCAGCACCGGACTAGCGGGAGGATATGAGCAGTTCTTC. The encoded protein is CAISTGLAGGYEQFF.

This chain connects TRBV6-5 to TRBJ1-4, with D uncertain. V was trimmed by 10 bases and J by 6 bases, leaving 15 bases between them. Germline V gene sequence: CDR1 MNHEY, CDR2 SVGAGI. The CDR3 is 13 residues long. CDR3 residues: CATHAGDDEKLFF. DNA for the CDR3: TGTGCCACCCACGCGGGTGACGATGAAAAACTGTTTTTT.